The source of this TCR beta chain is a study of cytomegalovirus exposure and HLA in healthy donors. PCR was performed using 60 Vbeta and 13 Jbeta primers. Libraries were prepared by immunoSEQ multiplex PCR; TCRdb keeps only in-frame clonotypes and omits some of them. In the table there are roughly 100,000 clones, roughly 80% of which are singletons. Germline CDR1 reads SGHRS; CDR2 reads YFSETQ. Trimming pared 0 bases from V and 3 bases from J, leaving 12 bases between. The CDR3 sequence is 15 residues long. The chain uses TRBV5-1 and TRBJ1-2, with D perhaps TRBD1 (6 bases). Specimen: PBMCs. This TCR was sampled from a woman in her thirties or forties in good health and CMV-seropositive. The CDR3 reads CASSLGATGHYGYTF. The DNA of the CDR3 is TGCGCCAGCAGCTTGGGAGCGACAGGACACTATGGCTACACCTTC.